Shown below are 13 T cell receptor beta chains from a single sample sequenced in a study of Graves' ophthalmopathy and Graves' hyperthyroidism listed by TCRdb under 2018. The instrument given in TCRdb is Illumina HiSeq 2000. TCR beta CDR3 regions were amplified from RNA transcripts for repertoire sequencing. A first-round RT-PCR used HTBI primers with the Qiagen OneStep RT-PCR kit, followed by a second-round multiplex PCR, size selection and purification. In-frame beta chains were kept once TCRdb had trimmed the public reads at Q25 with fastp and called clones with MiXCR. CDR3 protein sequences are deduplicated, and each keeps its most common genes and DNA. A total of roughly 50,000 distinct CDR3 sequences appear in this sample, roughly 52% of them only once. The ten largest clones take up less than 25% of the sample. The sequenced material came from peripheral blood. The origin of the receptors is an adult man with Graves' ophthalmopathy.

The chain combines TRBV12-3 or TRBV12-4 with TRBJ2-5, with D perhaps matching TRBD2 (6 bases). The V end was cut by 3 bases, the J end by 5 bases, with 10 bases between. This CDR3 spans 13 amino acids. DNA for the CDR3: TGTGCCAGCAGTTTTGTTGGGGGGGAGACCCAGTACTTC. It is translated as CASSFVGGETQYF.

This clonotype was counted at least ten times. The chain combines TRBV7-9 with TRBJ1-2; TRBD1 is a possible D gene (5 bases). Trimming pared 2 bases from V and 2 bases from J, leaving 6 bases between. Per the germline V gene, CDR1 is SEHNR and CDR2 is FQNEAQ (reference sequence). The CDR3 extends over 13 amino acids. DNA for the CDR3: TGTGCCAGCAGCTTAAAGGGGAACTATGGCTACACCTTC. Amino acids: CASSLKGNYGYTF.

The rearrangement uses TRBV2 and TRBJ2-7; D is unclear. The CDR3 covers 13 residues. V dropped 3 bases and J dropped 4 bases, with 10 bases sitting between them. Per the germline V gene, CDR1 is SNHLY and CDR2 is FYNNEI. The CDR3 here is CASSEERPYEQYF. CDR3 DNA sequence: TGTGCCAGCAGTGAGGAGAGACCTTACGAGCAGTACTTC.

In regard to this clonotype: Sequence at one end of the junction differs from germline and may be a read error. The chain joins TRBV28 to TRBJ1-3; D unresolved. The CDR3 loop spans 11 amino acids. Germline V gene data show CDR1 as MDHEN and CDR2 as SYDVKM. The CDR3 nucleotides read TGTGCCAGCAGTTTATCGGCCAGGATGGAATTT. It yields the protein CASSLSARMEF.

This clonotype is classed as medium-sized. The J gene is TRBJ1-1, the V gene TRBV7-2; D not certain. The CDR3 is 13 amino acids. Looked up from germline, CDR1 is SGHTA and CDR2 is FQGNSA. V was trimmed by 5 bases and J by 2 bases, leaving 9 bases between them. The CDR3 DNA sequence: TGTGCCAGCAGCATAGGGCGTAACACTGAAGCTTTCTTT. Protein: CASSIGRNTEAFF. Combining the CDR3 with reference TRBV7-2 and TRBJ1-1 gives the whole variable domain GAGVSQSPSNKVTEKGKDVELRCDPISGHTALYWYRQSLGQGLEFLIYFQGNSAPDKSGLPSDRFSAERTGGSVSTLTIQRTQQEDSAVYLCASSIGRNTEAFFGQGTRLTVV.

There are many counts of this clonotype. The chain links TRBV9 to TRBJ2-1, with 10 bases matching TRBD1. This CDR3 is built from 17 residues. Germline V gene lookup returns CDR1 SGDLS and CDR2 YYNGEE. J lost 6 bases, V lost 4 bases, and 13 bases had no gene match. CDR3 DNA: TGTGCCAGCAGCCCGGGGACAGGGGCGCCGAAGGGCAATGAGCAGTTCTTC. Protein: CASSPGTGAPKGNEQFF.

This rearrangement joins TRBV20-1 to TRBJ1-5, with TRBD1 as a possible D gene (5 bases). Germline CDR1 reads DFQATT; CDR2 reads SNEGSKA (reference sequence). V was cut by 8 bases and J by 2 bases, with 13 bases left in between. The CDR3 is 13 residues long. The CDR3 nucleotides read TGCAGTACCGGGGGGAAAGGCAATCAGCCCCAGCATTTT. Encoded protein: CSTGGKGNQPQHF.

In the case of this clonotype: This may be a read error: a much more frequent sequence differs by one nucleotide. Since no conserved phenylalanine or tryptophan closes the CDR3, a read error is the likely cause. J is TRBJ2-5 and V is TRBV5-5; 7 bases are shared with TRBD2. J was trimmed by 2 bases and V by 4 bases; bases with no gene match: 2. Looked up from germline, CDR1 is SGHKS and CDR2 is YYEKEE (reference sequence). The CDR3 runs 13 residues. DNA for the CDR3: TGTGCCAGCAGCGGGGGGGGTCAAGAGACCCAGTACTGC. Its protein is CASSGGGQETQYC.

A single count supports this clonotype. A junction boundary mismatches the germline segment, possibly from a read error. The V gene is TRBV24-1, the J gene TRBJ1-6, with TRBD1 matching over 7 bases. This CDR3 contains 17 residues. The germline gives CDR1 KGHDR, CDR2 SFDVKD. For the CDR3, the DNA is TGTGACACCAGTGACAATGACAGGGTTAAGTATAATTCACCCCTCCACTTT. Translating it yields CDTSDNDRVKYNSPLHF.

This clonotype was seen at least ten times. The chain couples TRBV28 to TRBJ1-1; D uncertain. The CDR3 extends over 12 amino acids. Between the trimmed V and J ends, which lost 3 bases and 8 bases, there was a span of 10 bases. The germline CDR1 and CDR2 sequences are MDHEN and SYDVKM. The CDR3, as DNA: TGTGCCAGCAGTTTTGATGGGAGAGAAGCTTTCTTT. Protein sequence: CASSFDGREAFF.

This clonotype was recorded many times. The chain recombines TRBV5-1 with TRBJ2-7; 8 bases line up with TRBD1. The CDR3 is made up of 15 amino acids. Germline CDR1 and CDR2: SGHRS and YFSETQ. The J segment lost 1 base and the V segment lost 2 bases, leaving 5 bases of the junction unmatched. The CDR3 DNA reads TGCGCCAGCAGCTTACAGGGGGGTCCTTCCTACGAGCAGTACTTC. This sequence encodes CASSLQGGPSYEQYF. The full variable domain, completed using reference TRBV5-1 and TRBJ2-7, is KAGVTQTPRYLIKTRGQQVTLSCSPISGHRSVSWYQQTPGQGLQFLFEYFSETQRNKGNFPGRFSGRQFSNSRSEMNVSTLELGDSALYLCASSLQGGPSYEQYFGPGTRLTVT.

This clonotype was seen repeatedly, ten times or more. This rearrangement joins TRBV10-3 to TRBJ2-7; 9 nucleotides match TRBD2. The CDR3 runs 16 residues. The V gene's germline CDR1 is ENHRY and CDR2 SYGVKD. Trimming cost V 6 bases and J 5 bases; bases outside gene matches: 14. CDR3 region: CAISTSLAGGPHEQYF. CDR3 nucleotides: TGTGCCATCAGCACCTCCCTCGCGGGAGGGCCCCACGAGCAGTACTTC.

Worth noting for this clonotype: One junction end does not reproduce the germline sequence, and a read error may be involved. The rearrangement uses TRBV20-1 and TRBJ2-1; 15 positions agree with TRBD2. The CDR3 runs 17 residues. Germline CDR1 and CDR2: DFQATT and SNEGSKA (reference sequence). This chain's CDR3 is CSALRTSGGARYNEQSF. The CDR3 nucleotides read TGCAGTGCTTTACGGACTAGCGGGGGGGCAAGGTACAATGAGCAGTCCTTC.